Following are 31 T cell receptor beta chains from one sample sequenced in a study of PD-1 blockade in classical Hodgkin lymphoma. Each patient experienced a relapse that followed autologous stem cell transplantation, and brentuximab vedotin exposure varied. Measured with immunoSEQ multiplex PCR; TCRdb has only the in-frame clones, and not every one. Altogether about 26,000 clones are present, approximately 78% being singletons, with the ten largest covering approximately 10%. The material sequenced was peripheral blood mononuclear cells (PBMCs), taken before the second cycle of nivolumab. The receptors were sampled from a human donor with classical Hodgkin lymphoma.

The chain employs TRBV11-1 and TRBJ2-2; 9 bases are shared with TRBD1. Germline V gene lookup returns CDR1 SGHAT and CDR2 FQDESV (reference sequence). The CDR3 is 16 amino acids. The V and J ends lost 0 bases and 6 bases, in that order; junction bases with no gene match: 5. The CDR3 here is CASSLAPGQGPGELFF. DNA for the CDR3: TGTGCCAGCAGCTTAGCGCCCGGACAGGGGCCCGGGGAGCTGTTTTTT.

The chain joins TRBV30 to TRBJ1-4; D is possibly TRBD1 (5 bases). In germline, CDR1 is GTSNPN, CDR2 SVGIG (reference sequence). The germline V and J ends were trimmed by 5 bases and 8 bases, with 15 bases remaining between them. The CDR3 has 13 residues. CDR3 sequence: CAWHGQGAEKLFF. CDR3 in DNA: TGTGCCTGGCACGGGCAGGGCGCAGAAAAACTGTTTTTT.

The CDR3 is CASSLGQGIPEAFF. Written as DNA, the CDR3 is TGTGCCAGCAGCCTCGGACAGGGAATACCTGAAGCTTTCTTT. The chain links TRBV7-9 to TRBJ1-1, with 8 bases fitting TRBD1. The V segment lost 5 bases and the J segment 6 bases; nucleotides outside the gene matches: 8. This CDR3 has 14 residues. CDR1 SEHNR and CDR2 FQNEAQ come from the germline V gene (reference sequence). The full variable domain, in which reference TRBV7-9 and TRBJ1-1 provide the parts outside the CDR3, is DTGVSQNPRHKITKRGQNVTFRCDPISEHNRLYWYRQTLGQGPEFLTYFQNEAQLEKSRLLSDRFSAERPKGSFSTLEIQRTEQGDSAMYLCASSLGQGIPEAFFGQGTRLTVV.

The chain is built from TRBV19 and TRBJ2-7; TRBD1 matches 8 bases. There are 15 residues in the CDR3. With V trimmed by 1 base and J by 5 bases, 7 bases remained unmatched. Germline V lookup: CDR1 LNHDA, CDR2 SQIVND (reference sequence). The CDR3 loop reads CASSIAGTGRDEQYF. The CDR3 nucleotides are TGTGCCAGTAGTATAGCCGGGACAGGTAGGGACGAGCAGTACTTC.

This rearrangement joins TRBV7-6 to TRBJ1-1; D gene ambiguous. This CDR3 spans 14 amino acids. The ends were cut back, 2 bases at V and 2 bases at J, with 9 bases in the middle. Germline loops: CDR1 SGHVS, CDR2 FNYEAQ. CDR3 sequence (DNA): TGTGCCAGCAGCTTACTGTTCCTTAACACTGAAGCTTTCTTT. This encodes CASSLLFLNTEAFF.

The chain couples TRBV19 to TRBJ2-7; 7 bases match TRBD2. The CDR3 has 15 amino acids. The V and J ends lost 3 bases and 2 bases, in that order; junction bases with no gene match: 7. CDR1 LNHDA and CDR2 SQIVND come from the germline V gene (reference sequence). The CDR3: CASSMGRGPAYEQYF. The CDR3 DNA is TGTGCCAGTAGTATGGGGAGGGGACCCGCCTACGAGCAGTACTTC.

This chain uses TRBV6-5 with TRBJ1-6; D is undetermined. V lost 0 bases to trimming and J lost 6 bases, with 9 bases between them. The CDR3 spans 15 residues. CDR1 and CDR2 from the germline V gene are MNHEY and SVGAGI. Here the CDR3 DNA reads TGTGCCAGCAGTTACTCGAATCCCCTTAATTCACCCCTCCACTTT. It yields the protein CASSYSNPLNSPLHF.

The chain carries TRBV18 and TRBJ1-1, with no clear D. The CDR3 has 15 amino acids. V dropped 1 base and J dropped 4 bases, with 13 bases sitting between them. Germline loops: CDR1 KGHSH, CDR2 LQKENI. The CDR3 DNA sequence: TGTGCCAGCTCACCACGAGAGGGCTGGGTCACTGAAGCTTTCTTT. Translating gives CASSPREGWVTEAFF.

The J gene is TRBJ1-2, the V gene TRBV4-3; D is unclear. V lost 8 bases, J lost 4 bases, and 14 bases lay in between. CDR3 length: 13 residues. CDR1 and CDR2 from the germline V gene are LGHNA and YSLEER. DNA of the CDR3: TGCGCCAGCTCGGAAGGTTTCGGCTATGGCTACACCTTC. It is translated as CASSEGFGYGYTF.

The chain links TRBV5-1 to TRBJ1-2; D not certain. The ends were cut back, 0 bases at V and 3 bases at J, with 6 bases in the middle. The CDR3 contains 13 residues. Germline CDR1 is SGHRS and CDR2 is YFSETQ. CDR3 coding DNA: TGCGCCAGCAGCTTGGATCCTGACTATGGCTACACCTTC. It translates to CASSLDPDYGYTF.

The chain joins TRBV9 to TRBJ2-4, with TRBD1 matching 8 bases. This CDR3 has 16 amino acids. Per germline, CDR1 SGDLS and CDR2 YYNGEE. Germline trimming cut 3 bases from V and 6 bases from J; bases unmatched to any gene: 11. CDR3: CASSDPGQAKGNIQYF. The CDR3 bases are TGTGCCAGCAGCGACCCGGGACAGGCCAAGGGAAACATTCAGTACTTC.

The V and J genes are TRBV2 and TRBJ1-4; TRBD1 agrees at 9 bases. V was pared by 7 bases and J by 6 bases, with 6 bases of the junction left unmatched. Germline V gene sequence: CDR1 SNHLY, CDR2 FYNNEI. The CDR3 has 14 amino acids. As DNA, the CDR3 is TGTGCCAGCATAGGGGGACAGGGTCATGAAAAACTGTTTTTT. Its protein is CASIGGQGHEKLFF.

The chain carries TRBV5-4 and TRBJ2-3, with TRBD2 matching 7 bases. Germline loops: CDR1 SGHNT, CDR2 YYREEE (reference sequence). The trim removed 4 bases at V and 2 bases at J, leaving 1 base unmatched. CDR3 length equals 13 residues. The CDR3 DNA follows: TGTGCCAGCAGCGGGGGGGTCACAGATACGCAGTATTTT. This sequence encodes CASSGGVTDTQYF.

V gene TRBV12-5 combines with J gene TRBJ2-2, with 7 bases fitting TRBD1. V shed 9 bases and J 0 bases; nucleotides not matched to a gene: 7. The CDR3 contains 15 residues. CDR1 and CDR2 from the germline V gene are LGHNT and FRNRAP. CDR3 in DNA: TGTGCTAGCCAAGCCGGGACAGCGAACACCGGGGAGCTGTTTTTT. Translating it yields CASQAGTANTGELFF.

The chain has TRBV7-9 and TRBJ2-1, with D tentatively TRBD1 or TRBD2 (5 bases each). Germline loops: CDR1 SEHNR, CDR2 FQNEAQ (reference sequence). V was trimmed by 8 bases and J by 12 bases, leaving 11 bases between them. This CDR3 region has 10 residues. CDR3 sequence (DNA): TGTGCCAGCGGGGGAATGGGGCAGTTCTTC. Protein product: CASGGMGQFF.

The chain couples TRBV6-1 to TRBJ1-4; D ambiguous. Germline lookup yields CDR1 MNHNS and CDR2 SASEGT. The CDR3 runs to 15 residues. The V end was cut by 7 bases, the J end by 5 bases, with 17 bases between. The CDR3 bases are TGTGCCAGCAAAATCGGTCCAGCCCCGAATGAAAAACTGTTTTTT. It encodes CASKIGPAPNEKLFF.

This chain links TRBV7-9 with TRBJ1-6, with D uncertain. This CDR3 is built from 15 residues. Germline values: CDR1 SEHNR, CDR2 FQNEAQ (reference sequence). Trimming took off 3 bases at V and 7 bases at J, with 13 bases between the two ends. Here the CDR3 DNA reads TGTGCCAGCAGCTTCCGGACCGAGGGAAATTCACCCCTCCACTTT. Translation: CASSFRTEGNSPLHF.

CDR3 sequence reads: CASSLGGRPNYGYTF. DNA for the CDR3: TGTGCCAGCAGCTTAGGAGGGAGGCCCAACTATGGCTACACCTTC. The chain uses TRBV7-9 and TRBJ1-2; D unresolved. Trimming removed 1 base from V and 2 bases from J, with 11 bases in between. CDR1 is SEHNR, CDR2 FQNEAQ, per germline (reference sequence). The CDR3 loop spans 15 amino acids. Based on the CDR3 plus reference TRBV7-9 and TRBJ1-2, the full variable domain is DTGVSQNPRHKITKRGQNVTFRCDPISEHNRLYWYRQTLGQGPEFLTYFQNEAQLEKSRLLSDRFSAERPKGSFSTLEIQRTEQGDSAMYLCASSLGGRPNYGYTFGSGTRLTVV.

The chain employs TRBV13 and TRBJ2-7; D is unclear. Per germline, CDR1 PRHDT and CDR2 FYEKMQ (reference sequence). The CDR3 has 11 amino acids. Between the trimmed V and J ends, which lost 5 bases and 3 bases, there was a span of 5 bases. CDR3 in amino acids: CASSTYYEQYF. In nucleotides, the CDR3 is TGTGCCAGCAGCACTTACTACGAGCAGTACTTC.

The chain recombines TRBV4-3 with TRBJ2-5, with D tentatively TRBD2 (5 bases). This CDR3 comprises 17 residues. Germline-derived CDR1 and CDR2 are LGHNA and YSLEER. V lost 0 bases and J lost 5, with 19 bases in between. The CDR3 protein is CASSQDTEELGAETQYF. The CDR3 DNA follows: TGCGCCAGCAGCCAAGACACCGAGGAACTAGGAGCGGAGACCCAGTACTTC.

The J gene is TRBJ1-5, the V gene TRBV4-1; possible D gene TRBD1, 5 bases. This CDR3 is built from 15 residues. Trimming cost V 3 bases and J 4 bases, with 13 bases left between them. Germline V CDR1 and CDR2: MGHRA, YSYEKL. The CDR3 here is CASSQNRSPNQPQHF. Written as DNA, the CDR3 is TGCGCCAGCAGCCAGAACAGGTCTCCTAATCAGCCCCAGCATTTT.

V and J are TRBV15 and TRBJ2-1, with TRBD2 as a possible D gene (6 bases). Trimming took off 1 base at V and 1 base at J, with 11 bases between the two ends. This CDR3 is 16 amino acids long. Germline V CDR1 and CDR2: LNHNV, YYDKDF (reference sequence). The CDR3 reads CATSRGLARSYNEQFF. As DNA, the CDR3 is TGTGCCACCAGCAGAGGGCTAGCGCGGTCCTACAATGAGCAGTTCTTC.

This chain links TRBV28 with TRBJ2-5, with 12 positions matching TRBD2. V gave up 1 base and J gave up 2 bases; unmatched junction bases: 5. Germline V gene lookup returns CDR1 MDHEN and CDR2 SYDVKM. This CDR3 comprises 17 residues. The CDR3 loop reads CASSLYGLAGSQETQYF. The CDR3 DNA sequence: TGTGCCAGCAGTTTATACGGACTAGCGGGGTCGCAAGAGACCCAGTACTTC.

The gene calls are TRBV7-8 and TRBJ1-2; 7 bases agree with TRBD1. This CDR3 is built from 13 residues. The ends lost 5 bases at V and 6 bases at J; junction bases unmatched: 6. The V gene's germline CDR1 is SGHVS and CDR2 FQNEAQ. The CDR3 DNA follows: TGTGCCAGCAGCACGACAGGGTTCAATGGCTACACCTTC. Translated: CASSTTGFNGYTF.

The rearrangement joins TRBV7-9 to TRBJ2-7; D possibly corresponds to TRBD1 (6 bases). V gave up 11 bases and J gave up 12 bases, with 23 bases separating them. In germline, CDR1 is SEHNR, CDR2 FQNEAQ (reference sequence). The CDR3 has 12 residues. DNA for the CDR3: TGTGCCGCTCAATCCGGGACACCGTTTTTGTACTTC. Protein product: CAAQSGTPFLYF. The complete variable domain, with remaining parts taken from reference TRBV7-9 and TRBJ2-7, reads DTGVSQNPRHKITKRGQNVTFRCDPISEHNRLYWYRQTLGQGPEFLTYFQNEAQLEKSRLLSDRFSAERPKGSFSTLEIQRTEQGDSAMYLCAAQSGTPFLYFGPGTRLTVT.

The chain employs TRBV5-4 and TRBJ2-3; 11 bases match TRBD2. The CDR3 contains 16 residues. The V and J ends lost 5 bases and 5 bases, in that order; junction bases with no gene match: 10. Germline values: CDR1 SGHNT, CDR2 YYREEE (reference sequence). The CDR3 region is CASRPDSGGAVDTQYF. CDR3 coding DNA: TGTGCCAGCAGACCGGATAGCGGGGGGGCCGTAGATACGCAGTATTTT.

The rearrangement uses TRBV7-2 and TRBJ1-2; TRBD1 matches at 9 bases. The V gene's germline CDR1 is SGHTA and CDR2 FQGNSA. J gave up 6 bases and V 5 bases, and 4 bases lay outside the gene matches. The CDR3 is 13 amino acids. The DNA of the CDR3 is TGTGCCAGCAGCACGGACAGGGGCGATGGCTACACCTTC. As protein: CASSTDRGDGYTF.

The chain joins TRBV6-1 to TRBJ2-5, with 11 nucleotides matching TRBD1. V lost 6 bases to trimming and J lost 5 bases; unmatched junction nucleotides: 5. Germline loops: CDR1 MNHNS, CDR2 SASEGT. The length of the CDR3 is 14 residues. The CDR3 DNA follows: TGTGCCAGCAGCTGGACAGGGGGCGAGGAGACCCAGTACTTC. It specifies CASSWTGGEETQYF.

The chain combines TRBV7-2 with TRBJ2-5, with D perhaps TRBD1 or TRBD2 (5 bases each). V was trimmed by 3 bases and J by 4 bases, leaving 12 bases between them. Germline V CDR1 and CDR2: SGHTA, FQGNSA. The CDR3 totals 14 residues. CDR3 bases: TGTGCCAGCAGCTTTGCCGGGGCTGGAGAGACCCAGTACTTC. Its protein is CASSFAGAGETQYF.

This chain connects TRBV20-1 to TRBJ1-2, with D uncertain. CDR1 is DFQATT and CDR2 is SNEGSKA in the germline V gene (reference sequence). The CDR3 length is 9 residues. The CDR3 region is CTAEGGYTF. The CDR3 DNA is TGCACCGCCGAAGGAGGCTACACCTTC.

This clone was detected a few times. The genes are TRBV6-6 and TRBJ2-7, with 8 bases aligning to TRBD2. J was trimmed by 2 bases and V by 2 bases; bases with no gene match: 2. CDR1 is MNHNY and CDR2 is SVGAGI in the germline V gene (reference sequence). This CDR3 is built from 14 residues. The CDR3 protein is CASSYRGGAYEQYF. The CDR3 nucleotides are TGTGCCAGCAGTTACCGGGGGGGGGCCTACGAGCAGTACTTC.